Below, 6 T cell receptor beta chains from the same sample are listed, as sequenced in a study of T cell changes during pregnancy in multiple sclerosis. Generated by immunoSEQ multiplex PCR, the TCRdb table keeps only in-frame clones and is missing some. Of around 62,000 clones listed, 90% are singletons. Sequencing was performed on peripheral blood, taken in the second trimester of pregnancy. These receptors all stem from a female donor in good health, enrolled as a control in a pregnancy study.

J is TRBJ2-1 and V is TRBV6-4; TRBD2 agrees at 7 bases. Trimming cost V 8 bases and J 2 bases; bases outside gene matches: 12. The germline V gene has CDR1 MRHNA and CDR2 SNTAGT. This CDR3 contains 16 residues. The CDR3 coding sequence is TGTGCCAGCCAACGCCAGGCGGGAGATCCCTACAATGAGCAGTTCTTC. Protein product: CASQRQAGDPYNEQFF.

V gene TRBV7-9 combines with J gene TRBJ2-2; 8 bases fit TRBD2. V was pared by 5 bases and J by 4 bases, with 6 bases of the junction left unmatched. The CDR3 extends over 15 amino acids. Looked up from germline, CDR1 is SEHNR and CDR2 is FQNEAQ (reference sequence). In DNA form, the CDR3 reads TGTGCCAGCAGCCTCCCCACTAGCGGCACCGGGGAGCTGTTTTTT. Its protein is CASSLPTSGTGELFF.

The chain is built from TRBV19 and TRBJ1-5; D uncertain. The CDR3 runs to 14 residues. Per germline, CDR1 LNHDA and CDR2 SQIVND (reference sequence). V lost 3 bases, J lost 5 bases, and 11 bases lay in between. The CDR3 sequence: CASSMQDMDQPQHF. For the CDR3, the DNA is TGTGCCAGTAGTATGCAGGATATGGATCAGCCCCAGCATTTT.

To note about this clone: One junction end disagrees with the germline gene, perhaps due to a read error. The V and J genes are TRBV7-7 and TRBJ2-6, with 7 positions matching TRBD2. Germline CDR1 and CDR2: SSHAT and FNYEAQ (reference sequence). This CDR3 spans 18 amino acids. CDR3 sequence reads: CASSLTPPGRVGANVLTF. CDR3 DNA sequence: TGTGCTAGCAGCTTAACTCCCCCAGGGAGGGTCGGGGCCAACGTCCTGACTTTC.

This clone was counted a single time. The rearrangement links TRBV5-3 to TRBJ1-1, with D uncertain. TRBV5-3 is an ORF, and what it does is uncertain. The CDR3 has 18 amino acids. V lost 4 bases and J 2 bases, leaving 24 bases between the germline ends. The DNA for the CDR3 is TGTGCCAGAAGCCCTCCGGTGAAATGGCAGGTACTTAACACTGAAGCTTTCTTT. It codes for CARSPPVKWQVLNTEAFF.

The chain couples TRBV18 to TRBJ2-2; TRBD1 agrees at 9 bases. Germline V gives CDR1 KGHSH, CDR2 LQKENI. The CDR3 runs 15 residues. Unmatched junction bases numbered 5, after V lost 6 bases and J lost 3 bases. The CDR3 nucleotides read TGTGCCAGCTCGACAGGGGGTTTTGACACCGGGGAGCTGTTTTTT. Amino acids: CASSTGGFDTGELFF.